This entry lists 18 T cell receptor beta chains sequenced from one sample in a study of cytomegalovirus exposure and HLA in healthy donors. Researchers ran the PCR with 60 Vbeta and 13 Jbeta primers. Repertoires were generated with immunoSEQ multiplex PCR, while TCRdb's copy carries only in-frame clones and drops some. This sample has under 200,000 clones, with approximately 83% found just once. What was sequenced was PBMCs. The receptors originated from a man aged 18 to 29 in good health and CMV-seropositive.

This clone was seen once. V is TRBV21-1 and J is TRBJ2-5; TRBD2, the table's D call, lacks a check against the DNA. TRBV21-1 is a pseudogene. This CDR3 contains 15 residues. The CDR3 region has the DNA TGTGCCAGCAGCAAACGGGAGGGGGGGTCGGAGACCCAGTACTTC. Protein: CASSKREGGSETQYF.

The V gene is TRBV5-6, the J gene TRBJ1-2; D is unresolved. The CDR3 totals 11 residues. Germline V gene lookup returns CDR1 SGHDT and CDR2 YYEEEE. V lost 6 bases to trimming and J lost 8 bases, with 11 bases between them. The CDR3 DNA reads TGTGCCAGCACGGATCGGAGGGGCTACACCTTC. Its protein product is CASTDRRGYTF.

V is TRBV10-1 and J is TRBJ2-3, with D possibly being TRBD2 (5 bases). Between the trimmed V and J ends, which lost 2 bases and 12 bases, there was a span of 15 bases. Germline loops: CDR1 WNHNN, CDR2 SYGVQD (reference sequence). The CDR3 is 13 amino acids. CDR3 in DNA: TGCGCCAGCAGTGAGAGCACTAGTATTTCCCAGTATTTT. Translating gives CASSESTSISQYF.

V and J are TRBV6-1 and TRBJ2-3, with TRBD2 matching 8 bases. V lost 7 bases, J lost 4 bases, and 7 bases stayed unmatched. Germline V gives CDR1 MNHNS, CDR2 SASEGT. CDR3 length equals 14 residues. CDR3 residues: CASKPSGFPDTQYF. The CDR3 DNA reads TGTGCCAGCAAACCTAGCGGGTTTCCAGATACGCAGTATTTT.

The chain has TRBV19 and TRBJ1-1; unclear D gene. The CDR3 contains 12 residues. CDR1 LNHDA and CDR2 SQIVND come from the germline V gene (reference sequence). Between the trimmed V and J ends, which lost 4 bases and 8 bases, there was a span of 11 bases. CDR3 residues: CASSTLQVEAFF. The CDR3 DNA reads TGTGCCAGTAGTACACTCCAGGTAGAAGCTTTCTTT.

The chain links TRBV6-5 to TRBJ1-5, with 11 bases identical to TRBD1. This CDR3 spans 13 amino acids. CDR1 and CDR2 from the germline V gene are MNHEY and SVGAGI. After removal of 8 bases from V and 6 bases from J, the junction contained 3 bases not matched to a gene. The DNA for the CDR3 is TGTGCCAGCTGGGACAGGGGGGGTCAGCCCCAGCATTTT. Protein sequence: CASWDRGGQPQHF.

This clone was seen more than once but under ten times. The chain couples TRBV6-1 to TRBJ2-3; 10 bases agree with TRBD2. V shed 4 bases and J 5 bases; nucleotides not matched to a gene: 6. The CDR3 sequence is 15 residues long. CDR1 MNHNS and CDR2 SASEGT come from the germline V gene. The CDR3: CASSASGGAGDTQYF. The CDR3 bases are TGTGCCAGCAGTGCAAGCGGGGGGGCCGGAGATACGCAGTATTTT.

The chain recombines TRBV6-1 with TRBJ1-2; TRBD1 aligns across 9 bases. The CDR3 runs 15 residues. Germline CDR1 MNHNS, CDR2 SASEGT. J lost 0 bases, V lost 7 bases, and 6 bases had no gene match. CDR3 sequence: CASMGTGRSNYGYTF. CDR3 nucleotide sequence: TGTGCCAGCATGGGGACAGGGCGGTCTAACTATGGCTACACCTTC.

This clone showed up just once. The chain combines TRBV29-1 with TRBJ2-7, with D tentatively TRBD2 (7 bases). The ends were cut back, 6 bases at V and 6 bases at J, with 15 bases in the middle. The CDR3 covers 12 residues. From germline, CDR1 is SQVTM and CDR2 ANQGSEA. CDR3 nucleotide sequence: TGCAGCGTCACCAGGGGAGGGGGCGAGCAGTACTTC. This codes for CSVTRGGGEQYF.

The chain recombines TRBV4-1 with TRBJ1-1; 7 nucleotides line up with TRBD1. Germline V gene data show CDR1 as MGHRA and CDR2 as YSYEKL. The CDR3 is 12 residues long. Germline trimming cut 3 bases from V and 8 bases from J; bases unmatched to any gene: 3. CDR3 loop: CASSQPRGEAFF. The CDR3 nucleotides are TGCGCCAGCAGCCAGCCCAGGGGGGAAGCTTTCTTT.

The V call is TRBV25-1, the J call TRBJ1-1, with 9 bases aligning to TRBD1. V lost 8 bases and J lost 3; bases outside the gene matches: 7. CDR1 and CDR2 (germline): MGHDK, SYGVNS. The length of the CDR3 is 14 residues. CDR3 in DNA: TGTGCCAGCGACGGGACAGGGACATACACTGAAGCTTTCTTT. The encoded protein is CASDGTGTYTEAFF.

The CDR3 DNA sequence: TGCGCCAGCAGCTTGGATACGAGCTCTGGAAACACCATATATTTT. Translating it yields CASSLDTSSGNTIYF. The rearrangement joins TRBV5-1 to TRBJ1-3; the D is unclear. V was clipped by 0 bases and J by 0 bases, with 7 bases between them. The CDR3 extends over 15 amino acids. CDR1 SGHRS and CDR2 YFSETQ come from the germline V gene. The variable domain in full, with the rest retrieved from reference TRBV5-1 and TRBJ1-3, is KAGVTQTPRYLIKTRGQQVTLSCSPISGHRSVSWYQQTPGQGLQFLFEYFSETQRNKGNFPGRFSGRQFSNSRSEMNVSTLELGDSALYLCASSLDTSSGNTIYFGEGSWLTVV.

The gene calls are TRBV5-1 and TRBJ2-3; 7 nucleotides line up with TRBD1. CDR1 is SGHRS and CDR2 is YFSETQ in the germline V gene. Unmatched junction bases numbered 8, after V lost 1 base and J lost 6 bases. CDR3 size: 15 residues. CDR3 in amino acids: CASSLIPEGADTQYF. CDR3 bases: TGCGCCAGCAGCTTGATTCCTGAGGGGGCGGATACGCAGTATTTT.

In nucleotides, the CDR3 is TGTGCCAGTAAAGCCCAGGGAACAGATACGCAGTATTTT. This sequence encodes CASKAQGTDTQYF. This sequence joins TRBV19 and TRBJ2-3; TRBD1 might be the D (5 bases). Trimming stripped 7 bases from V and 3 bases from J, with 11 bases between. CDR3 length equals 13 residues. Per the germline V gene, CDR1 is LNHDA and CDR2 is SQIVND (reference sequence).

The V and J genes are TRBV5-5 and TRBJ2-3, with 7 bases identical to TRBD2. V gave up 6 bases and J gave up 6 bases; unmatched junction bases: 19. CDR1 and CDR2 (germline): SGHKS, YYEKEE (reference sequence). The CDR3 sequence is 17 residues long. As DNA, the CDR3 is TGTGCCAGCAACCTCCGCTTTACGGGGGGTCCGAGGGATACGCAGTATTTT. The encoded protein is CASNLRFTGGPRDTQYF.

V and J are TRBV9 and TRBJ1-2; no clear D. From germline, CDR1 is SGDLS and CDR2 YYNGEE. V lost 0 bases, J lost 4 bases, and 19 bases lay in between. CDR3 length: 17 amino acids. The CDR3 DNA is TGTGCCAGCAGCGTAGGTCGGGCGTGGGGAGACCGCTATGGCTACACCTTC. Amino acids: CASSVGRAWGDRYGYTF.

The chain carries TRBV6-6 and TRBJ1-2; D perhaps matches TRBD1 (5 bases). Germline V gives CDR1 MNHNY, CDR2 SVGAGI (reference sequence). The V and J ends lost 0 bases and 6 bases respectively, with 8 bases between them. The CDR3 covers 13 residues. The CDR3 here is CASSYSKGDGYTF. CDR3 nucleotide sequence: TGTGCCAGCAGTTACTCTAAAGGGGATGGCTACACCTTC.

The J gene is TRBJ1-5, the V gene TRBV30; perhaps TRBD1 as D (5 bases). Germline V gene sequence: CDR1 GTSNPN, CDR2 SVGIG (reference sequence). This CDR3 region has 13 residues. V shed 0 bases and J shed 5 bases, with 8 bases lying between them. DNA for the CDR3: TGTGCCTGGAGTGTTGACAGTTATCAGCCCCAGCATTTT. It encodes CAWSVDSYQPQHF.